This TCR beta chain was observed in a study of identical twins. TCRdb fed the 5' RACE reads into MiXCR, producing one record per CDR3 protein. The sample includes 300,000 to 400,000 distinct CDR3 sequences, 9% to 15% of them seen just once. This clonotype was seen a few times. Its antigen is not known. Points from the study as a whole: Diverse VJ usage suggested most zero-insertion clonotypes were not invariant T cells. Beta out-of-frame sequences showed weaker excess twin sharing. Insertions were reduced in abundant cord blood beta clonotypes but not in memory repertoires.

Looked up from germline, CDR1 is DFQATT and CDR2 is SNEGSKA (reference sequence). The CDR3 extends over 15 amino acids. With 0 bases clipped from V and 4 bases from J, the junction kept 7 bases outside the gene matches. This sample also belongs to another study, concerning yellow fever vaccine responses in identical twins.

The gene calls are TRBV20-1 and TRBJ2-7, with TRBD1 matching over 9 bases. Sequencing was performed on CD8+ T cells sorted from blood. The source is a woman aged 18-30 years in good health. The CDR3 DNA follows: TGCAGTGCTAGAGATCGGGGACAGGGCCCGTACGAGCAGTACTTC. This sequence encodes CSARDRGQGPYEQYF.